A single TCR beta chain is shown here with its context. The target antigen is unknown. Naive CD8 populations comprised CD45RO-negative cells positively selected for CCR7, excluding terminally differentiated effector memory CD45RA+ cells. Healthy and HIV-negative, the adult donors had no recent acute infections or vaccinations. All of the donors resided in Nashville, Tennessee, and each was a Caucasian adult. This sample stems from a study of shared clonotypes between healthy human individuals. Points from the study as a whole: Only blood was sampled; tissue repertoires likely differ.

Germline V gene lookup returns CDR1 SQVTM and CDR2 ANQGSEA. The V segment lost 7 bases and the J segment 0 bases; nucleotides outside the gene matches: 2. The CDR3 sequence is 13 residues long. Investigators spread the genomic DNA of each subset evenly over several immunoSEQ plates. This table comes from immunoSEQ multiplex PCR, and its TCRdb copy is limited to in-frame clones, with some not included. This sample has almost 700,000 clones; 90% to 95% occur once, and the top ten carry roughly 22%. The sequence came from a man aged 25-45 years in good health. Sequenced material: naive CD8+ T cells sorted from blood. The chain recombines TRBV29-1 with TRBJ2-1; 8 nucleotides agree with TRBD2. CDR3 DNA: TGCAGCGCCAGCGGGAGCTCCTACAATGAGCAGTTCTTC. As protein: CSASGSSYNEQFF.